The rows below give T cell receptor beta chains drawn from one sample of a study of tumor and adjacent non-tumor tissue in lung cancer. TCRdb processed the multiplex PCR reads anew with MiXCR; each CDR3 protein has one entry. This sample has some 90,000 distinct CDR3 sequences, with 61% found just once. Input material: lung tumor tissue. The receptor set was obtained from a man between 65 and 79 years old with non-small cell lung cancer. CDR3s include the opening cysteine and the closing phenylalanine or tryptophan. The order of the fields is clone size, J gene, D gene, V gene, CDR3 protein, CDR3 DNA. The D gene is left open where the match is weak. Clone size is stated in some rows and not others, as once, few, many or a class when expanded.

clone_size: NA
j_call: TRBJ2-2
d_call: TRBD2
v_call: TRBV7-9
cdr3_aa: CASSLGLAGVRTGEPFF
cdr3_nt: TGTGCCAGCAGCCTTGGGCTAGCGGGAGTCAGAACCGGGGAGCCGTTTTTT

clone_size: once
j_call: TRBJ1-1
d_call: NA
v_call: TRBV30
cdr3_aa: CAWSPPSLGNAEAFF
cdr3_nt: TGTGCCTGGAGTCCCCCCAGTTTGGGAAACGCTGAAGCTTTCTTT

clone_size: few
j_call: TRBJ2-2
d_call: TRBD1
v_call: TRBV11-2
cdr3_aa: CAIGLGRGRIGELFF
cdr3_nt: TGTGCCATCGGCTTAGGCAGGGGGAGAATCGGGGAGCTGTTTTTT

clone_size: NA
j_call: TRBJ2-5
d_call: NA
v_call: TRBV4-1
cdr3_aa: CASNQVVSRGETHYF
cdr3_nt: TGCGCCAGCAACCAAGTGGTTAGCAGGGGTGAGACCCACTACTTC

clone_size: NA
j_call: TRBJ2-2
d_call: NA
v_call: TRBV12-3/TRBV12-4
cdr3_aa: CASSLGGPDTGELSF
cdr3_nt: TGTGCCAGCAGTTTAGGGGGACCGGACACCGGGGAGCTGTCGTTT

clone_size: NA
j_call: TRBJ1-1
d_call: NA
v_call: TRBV28
cdr3_aa: CASSPNRDDTEAFF
cdr3_nt: TGTGCCAGCAGCCCCAATCGTGATGACACTGAAGCTTTCTTT

clone_size: many
j_call: TRBJ2-1
d_call: TRBD2
v_call: TRBV29-1
cdr3_aa: CSSGLAGTNEQFF
cdr3_nt: TGCAGCTCAGGACTAGCGGGGACCAATGAGCAGTTCTTC

clone_size: NA
j_call: TRBJ2-7
d_call: NA
v_call: TRBV11-2
cdr3_aa: CASSSGLTSHEQYF
cdr3_nt: TGTGCCAGCAGCTCGGGACTCACCTCCCACGAGCAGTACTTC

clone_size: NA
j_call: TRBJ2-5
d_call: TRBD1
v_call: TRBV7-9
cdr3_aa: CASSLGGRGRQETQYF
cdr3_nt: TGTGCCAGCAGCTTAGGTGGCAGGGGGCGCCAAGAGACCCAGTACTTC

clone_size: NA
j_call: TRBJ2-1
d_call: NA
v_call: TRBV11-2
cdr3_aa: CASSSLLGGSPAYNEQIF
cdr3_nt: TGTGCCAGCAGCTCGCTACTAGGGGGGAGCCCTGCCTACAATGAACAGATCTTC

clone_size: many
j_call: TRBJ1-6
d_call: NA
v_call: TRBV6-1
cdr3_aa: CASNPATVYNSPLHF
cdr3_nt: TGTGCCAGCAACCCCGCGACAGTCTATAATTCACCCCTCCACTTT

clone_size: NA
j_call: TRBJ2-3
d_call: TRBD1
v_call: TRBV11-2
cdr3_aa: CASSFHRDGRGLHTDTQYF
cdr3_nt: TGTGCCAGCAGCTTCCATCGAGACGGCAGGGGGCTGCACACAGATACGCAGTATTTT

clone_size: NA
j_call: TRBJ2-5
d_call: TRBD1
v_call: TRBV10-2
cdr3_aa: CASSRRDRQETQYF
cdr3_nt: TGCGCCAGCAGTAGAAGGGACAGACAAGAGACCCAGTATTTC

clone_size: few
j_call: TRBJ2-1
d_call: TRBD2
v_call: TRBV6-4
cdr3_aa: CASSPLTSGALNEQFF
cdr3_nt: TGTGCCAGCAGTCCCCTGACTAGCGGGGCCCTCAATGAGCAGTTCTTC

clone_size: NA
j_call: TRBJ1-2
d_call: NA
v_call: TRBV4-1
cdr3_aa: CTSSQDRAGYDYTF
cdr3_nt: TGCACCAGTAGCCAAGATCGGGCAGGGTATGACTACACCTTC

clone_size: few
j_call: TRBJ2-5
d_call: TRBD1
v_call: TRBV6-6
cdr3_aa: CASSQTGVETPYF
cdr3_nt: TGTGCCAGCAGCCAGACAGGGGTAGAGACCCCGTACTTC

clone_size: NA
j_call: TRBJ2-3
d_call: NA
v_call: TRBV6-5
cdr3_aa: CDSGIRALLADTQYF
cdr3_nt: TGTGACAGCGGTATCCGGGCCCTGTTGGCAGATACGCAGTATTTT

clone_size: NA
j_call: TRBJ2-7
d_call: NA
v_call: TRBV20-1
cdr3_aa: CGARLDSYEQYF
cdr3_nt: TGCGGTGCTAGATTGGATTCCTACGAGCAGTACTTC

clone_size: many
j_call: TRBJ1-4
d_call: NA
v_call: TRBV7-9
cdr3_aa: CASSLSPGIGEKLFF
cdr3_nt: TGTGCCAGCAGCTTAAGTCCGGGAATAGGTGAAAAACTGTTTTTT

clone_size: NA
j_call: TRBJ1-5
d_call: NA
v_call: TRBV6-1
cdr3_aa: CPSTDGGRNQPQHF
cdr3_nt: TGTCCCAGCACGGACGGGGGGCGAAATCAGCCCCAGCATTTT

clone_size: many
j_call: TRBJ1-2
d_call: NA
v_call: TRBV29-1
cdr3_aa: CSVVLMAGERSGYTF
cdr3_nt: TGCAGCGTTGTTCTAATGGCAGGAGAGCGGTCGGGCTACACCTTC

clone_size: NA
j_call: TRBJ2-3
d_call: NA
v_call: TRBV11-2
cdr3_aa: CTSSLETPLTDTQYF
cdr3_nt: TGTACGAGCAGCTTAGAAACACCCCTCACAGATACGCAGTATTTT

clone_size: NA
j_call: TRBJ2-2
d_call: NA
v_call: TRBV6-1
cdr3_aa: CASKRGHQTTRELFF
cdr3_nt: TGTGCCAGCAAACGGGGACACCAGACGACCCGGGAACTGTTTTTT

clone_size: many
j_call: TRBJ1-3
d_call: NA
v_call: TRBV6-5
cdr3_aa: CASSYSRPSSGNTIYF
cdr3_nt: TGTGCCAGCAGTTACTCTCGCCCGAGCTCTGGAAACACCATATATTTT

clone_size: NA
j_call: TRBJ2-7
d_call: NA
v_call: TRBV10-3
cdr3_aa: CAIGTGIGNSYEQYF
cdr3_nt: TGTGCCATCGGAACCGGGATAGGGAACTCCTACGAGCAGTACTTC

clone_size: once
j_call: TRBJ2-1
d_call: NA
v_call: TRBV29-1
cdr3_aa: CSLGGAGDEQFF
cdr3_nt: TGCAGCCTAGGGGGCGCGGGAGATGAGCAGTTCTTC

clone_size: many
j_call: TRBJ2-3
d_call: TRBD2
v_call: TRBV29-1
cdr3_aa: CSVDRPGLAGDTQYF
cdr3_nt: TGCAGCGTTGACCGACCAGGACTAGCAGGAGATACGCAGTATTTT

clone_size: many
j_call: TRBJ2-2
d_call: TRBD1
v_call: TRBV5-4
cdr3_aa: CASSSDRVITGELFF
cdr3_nt: TGTGCCAGCAGCTCGGACAGGGTAATCACCGGGGAGCTGTTTTTT

clone_size: NA
j_call: TRBJ1-5
d_call: TRBD1
v_call: TRBV11-1
cdr3_aa: CVSSPGTGRDQPQHF
cdr3_nt: TGTGTCAGCAGCCCCGGGACAGGGAGGGATCAGCCCCAGCATTTT

clone_size: few
j_call: TRBJ2-7
d_call: TRBD1
v_call: TRBV10-3
cdr3_aa: CAISVDRGNYEQYF
cdr3_nt: TGTGCCATCAGTGTGGACAGGGGAAACTACGAGCAGTACTTC

clone_size: many
j_call: TRBJ1-3
d_call: NA
v_call: TRBV13
cdr3_aa: CASSLKRTSSGNTIYF
cdr3_nt: TGTGCCAGCAGCTTAAAGAGGACCAGCTCTGGAAACACCATATATTTT

clone_size: once
j_call: TRBJ2-6
d_call: NA
v_call: TRBV5-1
cdr3_aa: CASSVRQSSGAIVLTF
cdr3_nt: TGCGCCAGCAGCGTACGACAGAGCTCTGGTGCCATCGTCCTGACTTTC

clone_size: NA
j_call: TRBJ1-2
d_call: TRBD1
v_call: TRBV5-6
cdr3_aa: CASGIRTGADGYTF
cdr3_nt: TGTGCCAGCGGCATCCGGACAGGGGCGGATGGCTACACCTTC

clone_size: few
j_call: TRBJ2-1
d_call: TRBD1
v_call: TRBV5-1
cdr3_aa: CASSVGQGARNEQFF
cdr3_nt: TGCGCCAGCAGCGTGGGACAGGGGGCCCGGAATGAGCAGTTCTTC

clone_size: many
j_call: TRBJ2-7
d_call: NA
v_call: TRBV29-1
cdr3_aa: CSAKGLSSYEQYF
cdr3_nt: TGCAGCGCAAAGGGACTTTCTTCCTACGAGCAGTACTTC

clone_size: NA
j_call: TRBJ2-4
d_call: TRBD2
v_call: TRBV11-2
cdr3_aa: CACRYMDGGECF
cdr3_nt: TGTGCCTGCAGATATATGGACGGGGGGGAGTGCTTC

clone_size: few
j_call: TRBJ1-5
d_call: NA
v_call: TRBV28
cdr3_aa: CASLAAAGRNQPQHF
cdr3_nt: TGTGCCAGCCTTGCCGCGGCAGGTCGCAATCAGCCCCAGCATTTT

clone_size: NA
j_call: TRBJ2-7
d_call: NA
v_call: TRBV20-1
cdr3_aa: CGATEDYEQYF
cdr3_nt: TGCGGTGCTACCGAGGATTACGAGCAGTACTTC

clone_size: NA
j_call: TRBJ2-7
d_call: TRBD1
v_call: TRBV28
cdr3_aa: CASSLTDRGDEQYF
cdr3_nt: TGTGCCAGCAGTCTTACGGACAGGGGTGACGAGCAGTACTTC

clone_size: NA
j_call: TRBJ2-3
d_call: NA
v_call: TRBV15
cdr3_aa: CATSRDGSSRDTQYF
cdr3_nt: TGTGCCACCAGCAGAGATGGGTCTAGCAGAGATACGCAGTATTTT

clone_size: few
j_call: TRBJ2-7
d_call: TRBD2
v_call: TRBV20-1
cdr3_aa: CSAVAGVRYEQYF
cdr3_nt: TGCAGTGCTGTTGCGGGGGTTCGATACGAGCAGTACTTC

clone_size: NA
j_call: TRBJ2-3
d_call: NA
v_call: TRBV29-1
cdr3_aa: CSVEVLTDTRYF
cdr3_nt: TGCAGCGTCGAAGTTCTGACAGATACGCGGTATTTT

clone_size: many
j_call: TRBJ2-7
d_call: NA
v_call: TRBV13
cdr3_aa: CASSTPGVSEQYF
cdr3_nt: TGTGCCAGCAGCACACCAGGGGTTTCCGAGCAGTACTTC

clone_size: NA
j_call: TRBJ1-1
d_call: NA
v_call: TRBV10-3
cdr3_aa: CAISAILVGVDTEAFF
cdr3_nt: TGCGCCATCAGTGCCATTTTAGTGGGCGTTGACACTGAAGCTTTCTTT